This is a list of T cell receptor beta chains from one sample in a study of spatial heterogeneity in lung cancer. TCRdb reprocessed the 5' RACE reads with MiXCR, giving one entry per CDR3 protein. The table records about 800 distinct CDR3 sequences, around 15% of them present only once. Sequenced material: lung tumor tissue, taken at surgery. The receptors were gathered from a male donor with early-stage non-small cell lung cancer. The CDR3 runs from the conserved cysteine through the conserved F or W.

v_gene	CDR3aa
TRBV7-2	CASRSPSSGNTIYF
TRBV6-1	CASSPSGDYEQYF
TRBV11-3	CASSLGGQGPYNEQFF
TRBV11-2	CASSFPATSGEETQYF
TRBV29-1	CSASGGQETQYF
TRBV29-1	CSVGGLNYGYTF
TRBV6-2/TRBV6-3	CASSRFQETQYF
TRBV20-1	CSARKPTVWTGDRWNTEAFF
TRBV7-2	CASSLVAGQNYEQYF
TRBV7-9	CASSPFPAGYEQYF
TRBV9	CASSPGTSYNEQFF
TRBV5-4	CASRSSVSTYEQYF
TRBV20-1	CSARDSLGEQFF
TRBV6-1	CASSPRGRDEQFF
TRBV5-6	CASSLRFGGGTTNEKLFF
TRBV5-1	CASRLGGGSGNEQFF
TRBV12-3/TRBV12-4	CASSLYSGTSRSNQPQHF
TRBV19	CDSSNPNTGELFF
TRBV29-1	CSVEAGPGETQYF
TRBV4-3	CASSQHTSNQPQHF
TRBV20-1	CSAQGLAGVNEQFF
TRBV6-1	CASSELGFDNSPLHF
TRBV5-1	CASSFQEHTEAFF
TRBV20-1	CSDGARGLAGVGGEQFF
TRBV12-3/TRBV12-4	CASTMKGKETQYF
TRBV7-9	CASSFPGQGGFTEAFF
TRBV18	CASSPTGTTYEQYF
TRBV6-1	CASSDRLAFF
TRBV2	CASSDTGYEQYF
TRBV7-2	CASSLRITEAFF
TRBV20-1	CSAPTGRGEQFF
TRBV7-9	CASSLAGEEAFF
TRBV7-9	CASSPSTGVETQYF
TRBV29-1	CSVAGTTNEKLFF
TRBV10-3	CAISGRARETQYF
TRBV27	CASSPSLAANTGELFF
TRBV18	CASSPQLGGDNSPLHF
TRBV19	CASSIVSGKETQYF
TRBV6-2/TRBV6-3	CASSLRIKSYGYTF
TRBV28	CASSFRGAYTIYF
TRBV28	CASSSGQGGQPQHF
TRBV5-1	CASSLRVRESSYEQYF
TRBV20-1	CSARGTLGEQFF
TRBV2	CASSALAGAYEQYF
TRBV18	CASSPPTSQETQYF
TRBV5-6	CASSLLGGENNEQFF
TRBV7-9	CASSFSFEKLFF
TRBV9	CASGAPWDRGRGGELFF
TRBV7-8	CASSLGGFANTGELFF
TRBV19	CASSIAGYEQYF
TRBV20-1	CSARETNSNQPQHF
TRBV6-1	CASSERHGSSYEQYF